The 32 T cell receptor beta chains below come from one sample, sequenced in a study of yellow fever vaccine responses in identical twins. MiXCR was run by TCRdb on the RT-PCR reads, yielding one entry per CDR3 protein. Here the sample spans approximately 10,000 distinct CDR3 sequences, approximately 80% being singletons. The sequencing here drew on T cells from blood (PBMCs), unsorted or a sorted subset (not recorded which), taken before or after yellow fever vaccination (not recorded which). The receptors derive from a woman aged 18-29 years who received the yellow fever vaccine.

The chain combines TRBV10-1 with TRBJ2-4; D unresolved. Looked up from germline, CDR1 is WNHNN and CDR2 is SYGVQD (reference sequence). V dropped 3 bases and J dropped 8 bases, with 14 bases sitting between them. CDR3 length: 14 amino acids. The CDR3 reads CASSEGHSEDIQYF. CDR3 DNA: TGCGCCAGCAGTGAAGGGCATTCCGAGGACATTCAGTACTTC.

The chain carries TRBV2 and TRBJ2-7; no definite D call. Per the germline V gene, CDR1 is SNHLY and CDR2 is FYNNEI. The V gene lost 1 base and the J gene lost 1 base, with 2 bases spanning the gap. The CDR3 consists of 12 residues. The DNA for the CDR3 is TGTGCCAGCAGTGAAGAATCCTACGAGCAGTACTTC. This translates into CASSEESYEQYF.

The chain carries TRBV4-1 and TRBJ1-1; D remains unclear. Looked up from germline, CDR1 is MGHRA and CDR2 is YSYEKL. The CDR3 is 13 residues long. The germline V and J ends were trimmed by 2 bases and 10 bases, with 14 bases remaining between them. CDR3 nucleotides: TGCGCCAGCAGCCAAAAGGACGCCCAAGGAGCTTTCTTT. This codes for CASSQKDAQGAFF.

This chain uses TRBV2 with TRBJ1-2; D unresolved. Per the germline V gene, CDR1 is SNHLY and CDR2 is FYNNEI. The germline V and J ends were trimmed by 3 bases and 2 bases, with 7 bases remaining between them. The CDR3 consists of 13 residues. Here the CDR3 DNA reads TGTGCCAGCAGTGACACCTCAAACTATGGCTACACCTTC. It is translated as CASSDTSNYGYTF.

This rearrangement joins TRBV24-1 to TRBJ1-5, with TRBD1 matching over 8 bases. Germline V gene sequence: CDR1 KGHDR, CDR2 SFDVKD. CDR3 size: 17 residues. Germline trimming cut 4 bases from V and 4 bases from J; bases unmatched to any gene: 11. The CDR3 region is CATSDRAAGQGNQPQHF. CDR3 nucleotides: TGTGCCACCAGTGACCGGGCGGCTGGACAGGGAAATCAGCCCCAGCATTTT.

This sequence joins TRBV12-3 or TRBV12-4 and TRBJ1-1; D is uncertain. CDR3 length: 12 amino acids. Trimming left V 6 bases short and J 10 bases short, with 15 bases between. This chain's CDR3 is CASSATGYRAFF. Written as DNA, the CDR3 is TGTGCCAGCAGCGCTACGGGGTATAGAGCTTTCTTT.

The chain carries TRBV10-3 and TRBJ1-6, with TRBD1 identical over 8 bases. V gave up 5 bases and J gave up 7 bases; unmatched junction bases: 4. The CDR3 sequence is 14 residues long. The germline gives CDR1 ENHRY, CDR2 SYGVKD. The CDR3 sequence: CAISSGTGNSPLHF. CDR3 DNA sequence: TGTGCCATCAGTTCCGGGACAGGCAATTCACCCCTCCACTTT.

V is TRBV7-3 and J is TRBJ2-3; 7 bases fit TRBD1. The V segment lost 2 bases and the J segment 7 bases; nucleotides outside the gene matches: 3. The CDR3 spans 13 residues. Looked up from germline, CDR1 is SGHTA and CDR2 is FQGTGA. CDR3 in amino acids: CASSLEGANTQYF. Written as DNA, the CDR3 is TGTGCCAGCAGCTTAGAGGGGGCTAATACGCAGTATTTT.

The V gene is TRBV7-3, the J gene TRBJ2-1, with TRBD1 matching 11 bases. Trimming cost V 1 base and J 4 bases; bases outside gene matches: 0. The CDR3 runs 15 residues. Germline values: CDR1 SGHTA, CDR2 FQGTGA. Written as DNA, the CDR3 is TGTGCCAGCAGCTTAAGGGACAGGGGGTACAATGAGCAGTTCTTC. Protein sequence: CASSLRDRGYNEQFF. The full variable domain, its missing parts supplied by reference TRBV7-3 and TRBJ2-1, is GAGVSQTPSNKVTEKGKYVELRCDPISGHTALYWYRQSLGQGPEFLIYFQGTGAADDSGLPNDRFFAVRPEGSVSTLKIQRTERGDSAVYLCASSLRDRGYNEQFFGPGTRLTVL.

A few counts support this clonotype. The chain is built from TRBV20-1 and TRBJ2-1, with 7 nucleotides matching TRBD2. CDR1 is DFQATT, CDR2 SNEGSKA, per germline (reference sequence). V dropped 5 bases and J dropped 0; count of bases not matched to a gene: 4. The length of the CDR3 is 14 residues. The CDR3 sequence is CSADGTTSYNEQFF. The CDR3, as DNA: TGCAGTGCTGATGGGACTACCTCCTACAATGAGCAGTTCTTC.

The chain has TRBV4-1 and TRBJ1-1, with D hard to call. The germline V and J ends were trimmed by 0 bases and 1 base, with 9 bases remaining between them. CDR1 and CDR2 from the germline V gene are MGHRA and YSYEKL. The CDR3 contains 15 residues. The CDR3 sequence: CASSQESLANTEAFF. The CDR3 bases are TGCGCCAGCAGCCAAGAAAGCCTGGCGAACACTGAAGCTTTCTTT.

In this sample, this clonotype turned up a few times. V is TRBV14 and J is TRBJ2-3; D uncertain. Germline-derived CDR1 and CDR2 are SGHDN and FVKESK. CDR3 size: 16 residues. Trimming left V 0 bases short and J 0 bases short, with 10 bases between. CDR3: CASSQDSGASTDTQYF. The CDR3 nucleotides are TGTGCCAGCAGCCAAGATTCCGGAGCTAGCACAGATACGCAGTATTTT.

The genes are TRBV20-1 and TRBJ2-1; TRBD2 aligns across 7 bases. Germline CDR1 reads DFQATT; CDR2 reads SNEGSKA (reference sequence). This CDR3 has 17 amino acids. Unmatched junction bases numbered 10, after V lost 0 bases and J lost 2 bases. This chain's CDR3 is CSARDFGLAVPYNEQFF. CDR3 bases: TGCAGTGCTAGAGATTTCGGCCTAGCGGTCCCCTACAATGAGCAGTTCTTC.

This clonotype has only one observation. This chain connects TRBV5-4 to TRBJ2-1; D assignment may be TRBD1 or TRBD2 (5 bases each). Deletions cut 3 bases from V and 0 bases from J, with 13 bases between. Per the germline V gene, CDR1 is SGHNT and CDR2 is YYREEE (reference sequence). The CDR3 is made up of 16 amino acids. In DNA form, the CDR3 reads TGTGCCAGCAGCTCTTCGGGGCGTCCCTCCTACAATGAGCAGTTCTTC. Encoded protein: CASSSSGRPSYNEQFF.

The rearrangement uses TRBV20-1 and TRBJ1-5; D not resolved. The CDR3 is made up of 12 amino acids. Trimming pared 2 bases from V and 1 base from J, leaving 3 bases between. The germline CDR1 and CDR2 sequences are DFQATT and SNEGSKA (reference sequence). DNA for the CDR3: TGCAGTGCTAGAAGCAGCAATCAGCCCCAGCATTTT. Its protein is CSARSSNQPQHF.

The chain has TRBV10-3 and TRBJ2-2; 10 positions agree with TRBD2. Germline CDR1 and CDR2: ENHRY and SYGVKD. V was clipped by 5 bases and J by 7 bases; unmatched bases: 4. This CDR3 region has 14 residues. The CDR3 region has the DNA TGTGCCATCAGTCACAGCGGGAGGGTCGGGGAGCTGTTTTTT. This sequence encodes CAISHSGRVGELFF.

The J gene is TRBJ1-6, the V gene TRBV10-3, with TRBD1 matching over 8 bases. V trimming: 6 bases; J trimming: 16 bases; junction bases outside the gene matches: 5. The CDR3 consists of 11 residues. CDR1 is ENHRY and CDR2 is SYGVKD in the germline V gene. The CDR3 reads CAISPTGALHF. The CDR3 bases are TGTGCCATCAGCCCGACAGGGGCTCTCCACTTT.

The CDR3 DNA reads as TGTGCCAGCAGTGGGTTGGGGAACACTGAAGCTTTCTTT. Its translation is CASSGLGNTEAFF. The chain carries TRBV2 and TRBJ1-1; D is unclear. The CDR3 extends over 13 amino acids. V was shortened by 4 bases and J by 1 base, with 7 bases between the two germline ends. Per the germline V gene, CDR1 is SNHLY and CDR2 is FYNNEI.

The chain carries TRBV24-1 and TRBJ2-3, with TRBD2 as a possible D gene (6 bases). The CDR3 spans 14 residues. Trimming took 4 bases from V and 2 from J, leaving 9 bases between them. Germline loops: CDR1 KGHDR, CDR2 SFDVKD. The CDR3 sequence is CATSETGVTDTQYF. CDR3 nucleotide sequence: TGTGCCACCAGTGAGACGGGAGTCACAGATACGCAGTATTTT.

CDR3 residues: CSANVNTLQYF. CDR3 DNA sequence: TGCAGTGCGAACGTTAACACCCTCCAGTACTTC. The genes are TRBV20-1 and TRBJ2-7; D is unresolved. Per the germline V gene, CDR1 is DFQATT and CDR2 is SNEGSKA (reference sequence). The CDR3 loop spans 11 amino acids. Between the trimmed V and J ends, which lost 6 bases and 10 bases, there was a span of 16 bases.

The rearrangement uses TRBV13 and TRBJ1-2; no firm D call. CDR3 length: 11 amino acids. V was shortened by 7 bases and J by 3 bases, with 6 bases between the two germline ends. Germline V CDR1 and CDR2: PRHDT, FYEKMQ (reference sequence). The CDR3 spells CASTPDYGYTF. For the CDR3, the DNA is TGTGCCAGCACCCCCGACTATGGCTACACCTTC.

The chain uses TRBV18 and TRBJ1-1; D is possibly TRBD1 (6 bases). Trimming cost V 1 base and J 1 base, with 13 bases left between them. From germline, CDR1 is KGHSH and CDR2 LQKENI. The CDR3 consists of 16 residues. The CDR3, as DNA: TGTGCCAGCTCACCACAGGACAGAAAGGGGAACACTGAAGCTTTCTTT. The encoded protein is CASSPQDRKGNTEAFF.

CDR3 DNA: TGTGCCAGCATTAATGAGGGGACTGAAGCTTTCTTT. Protein: CASINEGTEAFF. The rearrangement uses TRBV12-3 or TRBV12-4 and TRBJ1-1, with a tentative D call TRBD1 (5 bases). The CDR3 runs 12 residues. Trimming took 7 bases from V and 5 from J, leaving 11 bases between them.

The gene calls are TRBV2 and TRBJ2-3; D unresolved. Germline CDR1 is SNHLY and CDR2 is FYNNEI. Trimming stripped 7 bases from V and 2 bases from J, with 19 bases between. This CDR3 has 16 amino acids. The CDR3 spells CASIRASGKITDTQYF. The CDR3 DNA sequence: TGTGCCAGCATAAGGGCCAGTGGCAAAATCACAGATACGCAGTATTTT.

The chain uses TRBV9 and TRBJ1-2; 7 bases match TRBD1. Per germline, CDR1 SGDLS and CDR2 YYNGEE. This CDR3 is built from 15 residues. The ends lost 0 bases at V and 0 bases at J; junction bases unmatched: 2. DNA of the CDR3: TGTGCCAGCAGCGTAGAGGGGGCGGCTAACTATGGCTACACCTTC. Protein sequence: CASSVEGAANYGYTF.

V and J are TRBV12-3 or TRBV12-4 and TRBJ2-1; D unclear. This CDR3 comprises 11 residues. V dropped 6 bases and J dropped 8 bases, with 8 bases sitting between them. As DNA, the CDR3 is TGTGCCAGCAGCTATACCGATGAGCAGTTCTTC. It yields the protein CASSYTDEQFF.

This chain uses TRBV12-3 or TRBV12-4 with TRBJ2-1, with D perhaps TRBD1 (6 bases). With 7 bases removed from V and 1 base from J, the gap between germline ends came to 14 bases. CDR3 length equals 15 residues. CDR3 sequence: CASTRLDRSYNEQFF. The CDR3, as DNA: TGTGCCAGCACACGTCTCGACAGGTCCTACAATGAGCAGTTCTTC.

The chain recombines TRBV23-1 with TRBJ1-2; D remains ambiguous. TRBV23-1 has ORF status, its function being uncertain. CDR3 length: 17 amino acids. The V end was cut by 1 base, the J end by 7 bases, with 22 bases between. CDR3 loop: CASSQYILPVVQSGYTF. CDR3 in DNA: TGCGCCAGCAGTCAATACATTTTGCCTGTAGTGCAGAGTGGCTACACCTTC.

This clonotype was seen only a few times. The V call is TRBV11-2, the J call TRBJ1-2, with D unclear. V was clipped by 6 bases and J by 4 bases, with 12 bases between them. The CDR3 covers 13 residues. Germline assignment: CDR1 SGHAT and CDR2 FQNNGV. CDR3 nucleotide sequence: TGTGCCAGCAGTAATGACCGATTCTATGGCTACACCTTC. Its protein product is CASSNDRFYGYTF. The full variable domain, in which reference TRBV11-2 and TRBJ1-2 provide the parts outside the CDR3, is EAGVAQSPRYKIIEKRQSVAFWCNPISGHATLYWYQQILGQGPKLLIQFQNNGVVDDSQLPKDRFSAERLKGVDSTLKIQPAKLEDSAVYLCASSNDRFYGYTFGSGTRLTVV.

The chain combines TRBV2 with TRBJ2-2, with D possibly TRBD2 on 5 matching bases. The germline V gene has CDR1 SNHLY and CDR2 FYNNEI. CDR3 size: 15 residues. With 4 bases removed from V and 3 bases from J, the gap between germline ends came to 12 bases. CDR3 sequence: CASSVTGIHTGELFF. The CDR3 DNA sequence: TGTGCCAGCAGTGTCACGGGAATTCACACCGGGGAGCTGTTTTTT.

CDR3 coding DNA: TGCAGTGCTAGAGATAGATGGAATAACTATGGCTACACCTTC. Its translation is CSARDRWNNYGYTF. The chain joins TRBV20-1 to TRBJ1-2; no clear D gene. Trimming pared 0 bases from V and 1 base from J, leaving 9 bases between. This CDR3 is 14 amino acids long. Germline lookup yields CDR1 DFQATT and CDR2 SNEGSKA (reference sequence).

This CDR3 reads CASNLAGVTNEKLFF. Here the CDR3 DNA reads TGTGCCAGCAATCTAGCAGGGGTCACTAATGAAAAACTGTTTTTT. The chain is built from TRBV28 and TRBJ1-4; a possible D gene is TRBD1 (6 bases). This CDR3 region has 15 residues. V was cut by 7 bases and J by 2 bases, with 14 bases left in between. CDR1 and CDR2 from the germline V gene are MDHEN and SYDVKM.